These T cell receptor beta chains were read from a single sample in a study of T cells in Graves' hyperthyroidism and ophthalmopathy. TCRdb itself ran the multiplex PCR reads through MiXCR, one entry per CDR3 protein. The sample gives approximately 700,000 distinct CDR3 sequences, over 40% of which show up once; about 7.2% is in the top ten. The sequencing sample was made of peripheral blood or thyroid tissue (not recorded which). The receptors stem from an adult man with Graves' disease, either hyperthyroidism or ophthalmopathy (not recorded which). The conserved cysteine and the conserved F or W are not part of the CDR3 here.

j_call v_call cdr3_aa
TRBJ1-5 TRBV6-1 ASRAQTGGLPHQPQH
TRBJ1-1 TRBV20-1 SASPIDRVGDTEAF
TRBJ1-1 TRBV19 ASSLRMMGDTEAF
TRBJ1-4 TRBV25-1 ASSEGGHNEKLF
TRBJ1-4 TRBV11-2 ASSLAPGRGEKLF
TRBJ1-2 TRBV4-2 ASSQTPGNTEA
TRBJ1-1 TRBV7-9 ASSRTESNTEAF
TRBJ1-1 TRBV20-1 SATTTDRVAEAF
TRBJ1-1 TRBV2 ASSPPHRVTEAF
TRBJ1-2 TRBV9 ASSVNRDREPHGYT
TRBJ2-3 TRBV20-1 SARGEASDTQY
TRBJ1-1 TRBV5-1 ASSFARGDTEAF
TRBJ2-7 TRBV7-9 ASSPPPGTGGFYEQY
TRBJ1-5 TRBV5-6 ANSLAEWGSNQPQH
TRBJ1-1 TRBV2 ASSEEAPEAF
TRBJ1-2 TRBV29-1 SVEPGSYGYT
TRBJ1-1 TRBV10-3 AISEDSTTDEAF
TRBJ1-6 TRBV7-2 ASSLSWGYNSPLH
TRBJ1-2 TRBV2 AGGGGYGYT
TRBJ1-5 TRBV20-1 SASGVGGTNQPQH
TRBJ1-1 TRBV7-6 ASGQGITEAF
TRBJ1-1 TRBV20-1 SASTNTEAF
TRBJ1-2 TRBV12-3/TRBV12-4 ASRASGLTYGYT
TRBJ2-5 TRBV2 ASSEAGLAGSETQY
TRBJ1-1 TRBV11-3 ASSRSGDPEAF
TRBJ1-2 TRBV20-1 SARDIATGGRNYGYT
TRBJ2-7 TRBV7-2 ASSSEGHRTYEQY
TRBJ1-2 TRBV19 ASSILGRDGYT
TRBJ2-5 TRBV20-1 SARDRLAGVKTQY
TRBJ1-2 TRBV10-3 AINGQGGDGYT
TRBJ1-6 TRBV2 ASSKDRQYSPLH
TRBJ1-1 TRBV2 ASSYDTKNTEAF
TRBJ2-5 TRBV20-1 SATSGRAWETQY
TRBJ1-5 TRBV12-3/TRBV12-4 ASRSSTGSGQPQH
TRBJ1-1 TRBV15 ATRGGRLRDTEAF
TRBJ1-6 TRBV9 ASSVESGRDSPLH